The TCR beta chain under discussion was sequenced for a study of early T cells in non-severe SARS-CoV-2 infection. This CDR3 is 19 amino acids long. Trimming cost V 4 bases and J 7 bases; bases outside gene matches: 15. The germline gives CDR1 SGHVS, CDR2 FQNEAQ. Separate cDNA molecules each had unique molecular identifiers attached to them. TCRdb recomputed calls from the 5' RACE reads with MiXCR, one row per CDR3 protein. The sample has 87,000 or so distinct CDR3 sequences, 14% seen once. The sample consisted of whole blood. This clonotype originated in an adult who was a healthcare worker with PCR-confirmed SARS-CoV-2 infection or an uninfected control (not recorded which). The genes are TRBV7-8 and TRBJ2-1, with TRBD2 identical over 14 bases. The CDR3 region is CASSSQGTSGGRQGNEQFF. CDR3 nucleotide sequence: TGTGCCAGCAGCTCACAGGGGACTAGCGGGGGCCGTCAGGGGAATGAGCAGTTCTTC.